This paragraph covers one T cell receptor beta chain sequence. Its cognate antigen is unknown. This sample was taken from a study of cytomegalovirus exposure and HLA in healthy donors. Study outcomes and limitations: A later analysis found first-cohort TCR clusters tended to co-occur in the approximately 110 validation repertoires. Most TCRs appeared rarely, but some public TCRs recurred in many donors.

Clones were read by immunoSEQ multiplex PCR, and TCRdb kept only the in-frame ones, dropping some. This sample has fewer than 200,000 clones, with about nine tenths found just once. Separate from the approximately 670-subject first cohort, the roughly 120-subject validation cohort was the one that the donors belonged to. CDR1 PRHDT and CDR2 FYEKMQ come from the germline V gene (reference sequence). The CDR3 extends over 13 amino acids. V dropped 3 bases and J dropped 6 bases, with 11 bases sitting between them. This TCR derives from a man between 18 and 29 years old in good health and CMV-seropositive. Sequencing was carried out using PBMCs. V gene TRBV13 combines with J gene TRBJ1-1; D ambiguous. The CDR3 loop reads CASSLLGESEAFF. The CDR3 bases are TGTGCCAGCAGCTTGCTTGGAGAATCTGAAGCTTTCTTT. The full variable domain, completed using reference TRBV13 and TRBJ1-1, is AAGVIQSPRHLIKEKRETATLKCYPIPRHDTVYWYQQGPGQDPQFLISFYEKMQSDKGSIPDRFSAQQFSDYHSELNMSSLELGDSALYFCASSLLGESEAFFGQGTRLTVV.